Shown below are 32 T cell receptor beta chains from a single sample sequenced in a study of cytomegalovirus exposure and HLA in healthy donors. The PCR made use of 60 Vbeta and 13 Jbeta primers. Clones were read by immunoSEQ multiplex PCR, and TCRdb kept only the in-frame ones, dropping some. The sample carries about 130,000 clones, around 84% recorded once. Sequencing input: PBMCs. The receptors were sampled from a man aged 45 to 65 in good health and CMV-seronegative.

This clone was seen a handful of times. This sequence joins TRBV6-6 and TRBJ1-1; D may be TRBD1 (5 bases). Trimming cost V 6 bases and J 5 bases, with 22 bases left between them. The germline gives CDR1 MNHNY, CDR2 SVGAGI (reference sequence). This CDR3 is 16 amino acids long. As DNA, the CDR3 is TGTGCCAGCAGCTACGGCGTCCGGTCAGGGCGGACTGAAGCTTTCTTT. The encoded protein is CASSYGVRSGRTEAFF.

This clone appeared a few times. The rearrangement links TRBV5-6 to TRBJ2-7, with D perhaps matching TRBD2 (5 bases). Looked up from germline, CDR1 is SGHDT and CDR2 is YYEEEE. With 0 bases removed from V and 3 bases from J, the gap between germline ends came to 10 bases. CDR3 length: 14 residues. Here the CDR3 reads CASSLAEVDYEQYF. Written as DNA, the CDR3 is TGTGCCAGCAGCTTGGCGGAGGTGGACTACGAGCAGTACTTC.

This clone appeared once. CDR3: CASSELGQGSSYEQYF. Written as DNA, the CDR3 is TGTGCCAGCAGTGAATTGGGGCAGGGTAGCTCCTACGAGCAGTACTTC. V and J are TRBV25-1 and TRBJ2-7, with TRBD1 as a possible D gene (5 bases). The length of the CDR3 is 16 residues. Trimming shortened V by 1 base and J by 0 bases, and 13 bases separated the two germline ends. Germline CDR1 is MGHDK and CDR2 is SYGVNS.

This clone was detected only a few times. One junction end does not reproduce the germline sequence, and a read error may be involved. The genes are TRBV7-8 and TRBJ1-1; a weak D match, TRBD1 (5 bases). The CDR3 totals 13 residues. Germline V lookup: CDR1 SGHVS, CDR2 FQNEAQ. In DNA form, the CDR3 reads TGTGCCAGCAGCTTAGACAGGAACGCTGAAGCTTTCTTT. Translated: CASSLDRNAEAFF. The whole variable domain, remainder taken from reference TRBV7-8 and TRBJ1-1, is GAGVSQSPRYKVAKRGQDVALRCDPISGHVSLFWYQQALGQGPEFLTYFQNEAQLDKSGLPSDRFFAERPEGSVSTLKIQRTQQEDSAVYLCASSLDRNAEAFFGQGTRLTVV.

The chain couples TRBV18 to TRBJ2-1; 9 positions match TRBD2. The germline CDR1 and CDR2 sequences are KGHSH and LQKENI. V trimming: 2 bases; J trimming: 5 bases; junction bases outside the gene matches: 10. This CDR3 is 17 amino acids long. CDR3 in DNA: TGTGCCAGCTCACCAATCCCTGTGTCTAGCGGGAACAATGAGCAGTTCTTC. Amino acids: CASSPIPVSSGNNEQFF.

The chain carries TRBV15 and TRBJ1-3, with a tentative D call TRBD1 (5 bases). The germline V gene has CDR1 LNHNV and CDR2 YYDKDF (reference sequence). This CDR3 is built from 16 residues. V lost 3 bases to trimming and J lost 0 bases, with 12 bases between them. CDR3 bases: TGTGCCACCAGCAGGCCACAGGACTACTCTGGAAACACCATATATTTT. This encodes CATSRPQDYSGNTIYF.

This clone was seen more than once but under ten times. The chain carries TRBV4-1 and TRBJ1-5; D ambiguous. CDR1 is MGHRA, CDR2 YSYEKL, per germline. V gave up 0 bases and J gave up 2 bases, with 11 bases separating them. This CDR3 contains 16 residues. DNA of the CDR3: TGCGCCAGCAGCCAAGATGGAGGGATTGGCAATCAGCCCCAGCATTTT. It specifies CASSQDGGIGNQPQHF.

The V gene is TRBV25-1, the J gene TRBJ2-1; D possibly corresponds to TRBD2 (7 bases). The CDR3 is made up of 16 amino acids. Trimming removed 6 bases from V and 1 base from J, with 16 bases in between. Germline V CDR1 and CDR2: MGHDK, SYGVNS. Here the CDR3 reads CASRGEGHLSYNEQFF. For the CDR3, the DNA is TGTGCCAGCAGGGGGGAGGGACATCTGTCCTACAATGAGCAGTTCTTC.

The count of this clone is one. V is TRBV7-8 and J is TRBJ1-5, with D perhaps TRBD1 (5 bases). Germline V gene data show CDR1 as SGHVS and CDR2 as FQNEAQ. The V and J ends lost 5 bases and 5 bases respectively, with 16 bases between them. CDR3 size: 15 residues. CDR3 in DNA: TGTGCCAGCAGCGACGACACAGGAAACTATCAGCCCCAGCATTTT. It translates to CASSDDTGNYQPQHF.

The V gene is TRBV2, the J gene TRBJ2-3; D might be TRBD2 (5 bases). CDR1 SNHLY and CDR2 FYNNEI come from the germline V gene. The V and J ends lost 3 bases and 5 bases respectively, with 9 bases between them. The CDR3 has 13 residues. The chain's CDR3 is CASSDLAGDTQYF. In DNA, the CDR3 is TGTGCCAGCAGTGATTTGGCGGGAGATACGCAGTATTTT.

As concerns this clone: Other DNA sequences in the same sample also yield this CDR3. V and J are TRBV19 and TRBJ1-5; 7 nucleotides match TRBD1. Germline CDR1 LNHDA, CDR2 SQIVND (reference sequence). This CDR3 has 17 amino acids. Losses at the gene ends were 7 bases for V and 0 bases for J; bases not matched to a gene: 12. For the CDR3, the DNA is TGTGCCAGTACTAGCCGGCAGGGGGGCCATAGCAATCAGCCCCAGCATTTT. Amino acid sequence: CASTSRQGGHSNQPQHF.

The table lists this clone with a count of one. The gene calls are TRBV5-1 and TRBJ2-7; 9 bases agree with TRBD1. CDR1 and CDR2 from the germline V gene are SGHRS and YFSETQ. The CDR3 sequence is 14 residues long. V dropped 6 bases and J dropped 1; count of bases not matched to a gene: 5. This CDR3 is CASKDRGRSYEQYF. Here the CDR3 DNA reads TGCGCCAGCAAGGACAGGGGAAGGTCCTACGAGCAGTACTTC.

Only a few counts were recorded for this clone. The rearrangement joins TRBV6-1 to TRBJ1-1; D gene ambiguous. The CDR3 is 13 amino acids. Germline values: CDR1 MNHNS, CDR2 SASEGT. Trimming removed 4 bases from V and 1 base from J, with 7 bases in between. The CDR3 nucleotides read TGTGCCAGCAGTGTGCCGGGGAACACTGAAGCTTTCTTT. Translation: CASSVPGNTEAFF.

The V call is TRBV6-5, the J call TRBJ2-1; a possible D gene is TRBD1 (5 bases). The V and J ends lost 5 bases and 5 bases respectively, with 13 bases between them. The CDR3 spans 14 residues. The germline V gene encodes CDR1 MNHEY and CDR2 SVGAGI. This CDR3 is CASSDRGFHNEQFF. The DNA for the CDR3 is TGTGCCAGCAGTGATAGGGGATTTCACAATGAGCAGTTCTTC.

In nucleotides, the CDR3 is TGTGCCAGCAGTCTTAGGACTCCCACGGTAGATACGCAGTATTTT. Translated: CASSLRTPTVDTQYF. The gene calls are TRBV27 and TRBJ2-3, with D possibly being TRBD2 (5 bases). The V end was cut by 5 bases, the J end by 5 bases, with 17 bases between. The CDR3 is 15 amino acids. Germline V gene data show CDR1 as MNHEY and CDR2 as SMNVEV (reference sequence).

This clone has only one observation. Distinct nucleotide sequences in the sample also encode this CDR3. This rearrangement joins TRBV7-2 to TRBJ2-2, with D perhaps matching TRBD1 (5 bases). Germline V gives CDR1 SGHTA, CDR2 FQGNSA. Trimming removed 1 base from V and 4 bases from J, with 10 bases in between. The CDR3 totals 15 residues. The CDR3 region is CASSLGLQGTGELFF. Written as DNA, the CDR3 is TGTGCCAGCAGCTTAGGACTTCAGGGCACCGGGGAGCTGTTTTTT.

This chain joins TRBV6-5 and TRBJ2-1, with D perhaps matching TRBD1 (5 bases). This CDR3 region has 15 residues. V was shortened by 7 bases and J by 5 bases, with 18 bases between the two germline ends. Germline CDR1 reads MNHEY; CDR2 reads SVGAGI. CDR3 DNA sequence: TGTGCCAGCACCCCGTGGGGCCTTGAGGACAATGAGCAGTTCTTC. Its protein is CASTPWGLEDNEQFF.

Written as DNA, the CDR3 is TGTGCCAGCAGGCCGATCGCAGGGTCCTACGAGCAGTACTTC. Encoded protein: CASRPIAGSYEQYF. The chain carries TRBV27 and TRBJ2-7; D may be TRBD1 (5 bases). The CDR3 spans 14 residues. Trimming cost V 6 bases and J 1 base, with 13 bases left between them. The germline CDR1 and CDR2 sequences are MNHEY and SMNVEV (reference sequence).

CDR3 loop: CASSWGVPTDTQYF. DNA for the CDR3: TGTGCCAGCAGTTGGGGGGTACCCACAGATACGCAGTATTTT. The chain combines TRBV27 with TRBJ2-3; TRBD2 might be the D (6 bases). V lost 4 bases and J 2 bases, leaving 10 bases between the germline ends. The V gene's germline CDR1 is MNHEY and CDR2 SMNVEV (reference sequence). The CDR3 is made up of 14 amino acids.

The V gene is TRBV7-2, the J gene TRBJ2-5, with D possibly matching TRBD2 (8 bases). The DNA end is more similar to TRBJ2-7, so the J call may be wrong. The CDR3 is 16 amino acids. Germline V gene lookup returns CDR1 SGHTA and CDR2 FQGNSA. The CDR3 reads CASSSGGARQGYEQYF. The CDR3 DNA is TGTGCCAGCAGCTCGGGGGGGGCGAGACAGGGCTACGAGCAGTACTTC.

The chain couples TRBV7-8 to TRBJ2-7; 8 bases line up with TRBD1. CDR3 size: 15 residues. Germline CDR1 reads SGHVS; CDR2 reads FQNEAQ. Unmatched junction bases numbered 10, after V lost 5 bases and J lost 4 bases. This CDR3 is CASSLSGGASYEQYF. In nucleotides, the CDR3 is TGTGCCAGCAGCCTTTCAGGGGGCGCATCTTACGAGCAGTACTTC.

The J gene is TRBJ1-5, the V gene TRBV7-9; D is uncertain. V lost 6 bases to trimming and J lost 8 bases, with 14 bases between them. The CDR3 totals 13 residues. Per the germline V gene, CDR1 is SEHNR and CDR2 is FQNEAQ (reference sequence). CDR3 in DNA: TGTGCCAGCAGTTACGGGGAAATTGAGCCCCAGCATTTT. Translated: CASSYGEIEPQHF.

The CDR3 spells CASSTQGLWAFF. The CDR3 DNA is TGTGCCAGTAGTACCCAGGGACTCTGGGCTTTCTTT. The rearrangement uses TRBV19 and TRBJ1-1, with D perhaps TRBD1 (5 bases). Trimming took off 4 bases at V and 11 bases at J, with 14 bases between the two ends. Germline V gives CDR1 LNHDA, CDR2 SQIVND (reference sequence). The CDR3 runs 12 residues.

The rearrangement uses TRBV28 and TRBJ1-4; a possible D gene is TRBD1 (5 bases). V gave up 11 bases and J gave up 4 bases, with 14 bases separating them. CDR3 size: 13 residues. The germline V gene encodes CDR1 MDHEN and CDR2 SYDVKM. CDR3 in DNA: TGTGCCGTCCGACAGCCACTTAATGAAAAACTGTTTTTT. Translated, it gives CAVRQPLNEKLFF.

V and J are TRBV10-1 and TRBJ2-3, with 13 bases matching TRBD2. CDR1 WNHNN and CDR2 SYGVQD come from the germline V gene (reference sequence). This CDR3 has 18 residues. The V segment lost 3 bases and the J segment 2 bases; nucleotides outside the gene matches: 8. DNA for the CDR3: TGCGCCAGCAGTGATCCGCCCGGGACTAGCGGGAACACAGATACGCAGTATTTT. Encoded protein: CASSDPPGTSGNTDTQYF.

This chain links TRBV19 with TRBJ2-7; 8 positions match TRBD1. The germline V gene encodes CDR1 LNHDA and CDR2 SQIVND (reference sequence). The CDR3 contains 14 residues. Losses at the gene ends were 6 bases for V and 2 bases for J; bases not matched to a gene: 6. CDR3 DNA: TGTGCCAGTAGCCCGGACAGGGACACCTACGAGCAGTACTTC. It encodes CASSPDRDTYEQYF.

The chain recombines TRBV6-1 with TRBJ2-5; tentatively, D is TRBD1 (6 bases). Between the trimmed V and J ends, which lost 4 bases and 5 bases, there was a span of 11 bases. Germline CDR1 reads MNHNS; CDR2 reads SASEGT. This CDR3 region has 13 residues. CDR3 region: CASSAGTLETQYF. CDR3 coding DNA: TGTGCCAGCAGTGCTGGGACACTTGAGACCCAGTACTTC.

The CDR3 here is CSASRGGEQFF. CDR3 nucleotide sequence: TGCAGTGCAAGTAGGGGGGGCGAGCAGTTCTTC. V gene TRBV20-1 combines with J gene TRBJ2-1; possible D gene TRBD2, 7 bases. The V end lost 6 bases, the J end lost 10 bases, and 13 bases lay between the germline ends. This CDR3 comprises 11 residues. Germline V lookup: CDR1 DFQATT, CDR2 SNEGSKA (reference sequence).

Turning to this clone: Here the CDR3 omits its conserved ending phenylalanine or tryptophan, so a read error is the likely source. The chain recombines TRBV4-2 with TRBJ2-3, with 8 bases that match TRBD2. Germline CDR1 is LGHNA and CDR2 is YNFKEQ. The CDR3 totals 15 residues. J lost 5 bases, V lost 1 base, and 5 bases had no gene match. CDR3 amino acids: CASSQGGGGQDTQYV. CDR3 in DNA: TGTGCCAGCAGCCAAGGAGGCGGGGGGCAAGATACGCAGTATGTT.

The rearrangement uses TRBV2 and TRBJ2-7; tentative D call: TRBD1 (6 bases). Deletions cut 7 bases from V and 0 bases from J, with 10 bases between. The CDR3 is 13 amino acids. In germline, CDR1 is SNHLY, CDR2 FYNNEI. The CDR3 loop reads CASTGQSSYEQYF. The CDR3 nucleotides read TGTGCCAGCACCGGACAGAGCTCCTACGAGCAGTACTTC.

This clone was recorded once. The chain recombines TRBV18 with TRBJ1-6, with 8 bases aligning to TRBD1. V lost 4 bases to trimming and J lost 7 bases; unmatched junction nucleotides: 3. Germline-derived CDR1 and CDR2 are KGHSH and LQKENI. CDR3 size: 14 residues. CDR3 sequence reads: CASSRTGKNSPLHF. CDR3 DNA: TGTGCCAGCTCACGGACAGGGAAAAATTCACCCCTCCACTTT.

The rearrangement links TRBV14 to TRBJ1-2; weak D call: TRBD1 (6 bases). The CDR3 sequence is 14 residues long. V lost 0 bases and J 7 bases, leaving 12 bases between the germline ends. Germline CDR1 and CDR2: SGHDN and FVKESK. The CDR3 DNA follows: TGTGCCAGCAGCCAAGATCGGGGCAGGGGTGGCTACACCTTC. Protein: CASSQDRGRGGYTF.